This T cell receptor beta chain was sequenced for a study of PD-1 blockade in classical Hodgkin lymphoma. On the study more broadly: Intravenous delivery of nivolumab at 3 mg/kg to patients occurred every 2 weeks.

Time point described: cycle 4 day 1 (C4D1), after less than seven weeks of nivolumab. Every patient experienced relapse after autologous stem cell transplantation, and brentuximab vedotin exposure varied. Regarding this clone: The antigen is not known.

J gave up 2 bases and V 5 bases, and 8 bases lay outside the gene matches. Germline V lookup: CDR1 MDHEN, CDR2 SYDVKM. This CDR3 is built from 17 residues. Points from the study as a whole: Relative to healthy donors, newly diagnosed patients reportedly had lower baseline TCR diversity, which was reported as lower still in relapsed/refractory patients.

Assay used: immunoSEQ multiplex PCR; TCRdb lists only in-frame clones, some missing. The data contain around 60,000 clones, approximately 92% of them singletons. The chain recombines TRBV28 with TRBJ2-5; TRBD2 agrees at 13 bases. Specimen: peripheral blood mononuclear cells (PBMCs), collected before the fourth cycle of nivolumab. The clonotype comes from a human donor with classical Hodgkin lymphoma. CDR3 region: CASSPGLAGPDQETQYF. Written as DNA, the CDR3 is TGTGCCAGCAGTCCGGGACTAGCGGGGCCTGATCAAGAGACCCAGTACTTC.